This TCR beta chain was documented in a study of CD8+CD57+ T cells in acquired aplastic anemia. Notes on the study in general: Patients and controls had in common approximately 30 CD8+ CDR3 sequences.

With respect to this clonotype: Its antigen is unidentified.

CDR3 and TCR beta VDJ profiling relied on genomic DNA as the template. TCRdb re-called the reads with MiXCR, one entry per CDR3 protein. The table includes under 200,000 distinct CDR3 sequences, 48% detected once. CDR3 length equals 14 residues. Germline V gene data show CDR1 as MGHDK and CDR2 as SYGVNS. V lost 5 bases to trimming and J lost 5 bases; unmatched junction nucleotides: 6. All sequencing subjects had displayed CD8+CD57+ cell expansion on flow cytometry. Patients uniformly had severe acquired aplastic anemia. By the time of blood sampling, patients had still received no therapy. The receptor's source is a human donor with aplastic anemia. Sequencing used sorted CD4+, CD8+, or CD8+CD57+ T cells (not recorded which) from PBMCs. The chain joins TRBV25-1 to TRBJ1-1, with TRBD1 matching 9 bases. CDR3 loop: CASSITGGGTEAFF. CDR3 coding DNA: TGTGCCAGCAGTATCACAGGGGGCGGGACTGAAGCTTTCTTT.